This T cell receptor beta chain appears in the sequencing data of a study of shared clonotypes between healthy human individuals. There were only Caucasian adults among the donors, and all lived in Nashville, Tennessee. CD45RA-negative memory and CD45RA+ naive subsets were split from the CD4+ cells. The germline CDR1 and CDR2 sequences are MDHEN and SYDVKM. Trimming removed 5 bases from V and 0 bases from J; junction bases left unmatched: 7. The CDR3 has 16 amino acids. Deep level was the assay's run setting. Replicate PCRs run on sorted subsets employed around 200 ng DNA, 30,000 to 35,000 T cell genomes. Method: immunoSEQ multiplex PCR; TCRdb's copy keeps in-frame clones and lacks some. The sample lists some 650,000 clones, around 97% occurring once.

Material: naive CD4+ T cells sorted from blood. As to subset: CD45RA+ positively selected. The clonotype originates from a woman younger than 45 in good health. The chain employs TRBV28 and TRBJ2-7, with 10 positions matching TRBD1. The CDR3 DNA is TGTGCCAGCAGTATTGGTGGACAGGGGGTCTCCTACGAGCAGTACTTC. Protein product: CASSIGGQGVSYEQYF.